Sequencing of this T cell receptor (beta chain) was carried out in a study of regulatory T cells in long-lasting Graves disease. Study observations and caveats: Persistent Graves' patients had lower TCR diversity than newly diagnosed ones. It is possible that accuracy was reduced by the small size of the sample.

HTBI primers from iRepertoire and Arm-PCR of CDR3 regions yielded the TCR beta libraries. Original handling: The identification of 60 or so TRBV and 14 to 15 TRBJ segments was made across samples. TCRdb redid the calling of the multiplex PCR reads with MiXCR, one entry per CDR3 protein. It is TCRdb's table, rather than the study itself, that gives the V and J calls and clone size. The sample holds roughly 610,000 distinct CDR3 sequences, 15% to 20% seen once. Documented time point: newly diagnosed GD, antithyroid drugs for less than 3 months. From RNA extracted from PBMCs, the TCR library was made. This clonotype was seen ten or more times. No antigen is known for it. This CDR3 spans 15 amino acids. The ends were cut back, 5 bases at V and 3 bases at J, with 15 bases in the middle. Germline CDR1 reads LGHDT; CDR2 reads YNNKEL (reference sequence). The same specimen was also included in a second study, on T cells in Graves' hyperthyroidism and ophthalmopathy. That work adds: Peripheral blood also featured most of the thyroid clonotypes expanded above 0.001.

This clonotype was sampled from a man younger than 35 with Graves disease. The starting material was peripheral blood mononuclear cells (PBMCs), obtained at new diagnosis, from a patient treated with antithyroid drugs. V usage is TRBV3-1 and J usage is TRBJ2-3; a possible D gene is TRBD1 (6 bases). The CDR3 nucleotides are TGTGCCAGCAGCGATTGGTCCGGGACAACAGATACGCAGTATTTT. Translation gives CASSDWSGTTDTQYF.